These 26 T cell receptor beta chains came from one sample sequenced in a study of blood T cell repertoires in COVID-19. Profiling relied on immunoSEQ multiplex PCR, and the TCRdb table lists in-frame clones only, not all of them. Among 100,000 or so clones listed, approximately 76% were seen once. Sequenced sample: peripheral blood. Every receptor here comes from a woman between 65 and 79 years old with acute or convalescent COVID-19.

This clone was seen at least ten times. The chain has TRBV4-3 and TRBJ1-1; 9 nucleotides line up with TRBD1. Germline V gene sequence: CDR1 LGHNA, CDR2 YSLEER. V lost 2 bases and J lost 12; bases outside the gene matches: 16. This CDR3 spans 16 amino acids. The CDR3: CASSQFMAGQGEKTFF. As DNA, the CDR3 is TGCGCCAGCAGCCAATTCATGGCGGGACAGGGAGAGAAAACTTTCTTT.

This chain connects TRBV7-6 to TRBJ1-6; D perhaps matches TRBD1 (5 bases). Germline CDR1 is SGHVS and CDR2 is FNYEAQ. This CDR3 has 15 residues. V was clipped by 5 bases and J by 8 bases, with 16 bases between them. CDR3 region: CASSQGARADSPLHF. CDR3 nucleotide sequence: TGTGCCAGCAGCCAAGGGGCCAGGGCGGATTCACCCCTCCACTTT.

The table lists this clone with a few counts. This sequence joins TRBV13 and TRBJ1-1; D might be TRBD1 (6 bases). Germline V lookup: CDR1 PRHDT, CDR2 FYEKMQ (reference sequence). The CDR3 spans 17 residues. The V gene lost 2 bases and the J gene lost 0 bases, with 16 bases spanning the gap. The DNA for the CDR3 is TGTGCCAGCAGCTTACTAACAGGGTGGGCTTTGAACACTGAAGCTTTCTTT. Translated, it gives CASSLLTGWALNTEAFF.

This clone was found a few times. The chain employs TRBV5-1 and TRBJ1-5; D uncertain. Germline-derived CDR1 and CDR2 are SGHRS and YFSETQ. The CDR3 totals 16 residues. V gave up 6 bases and J gave up 2 bases, with 18 bases separating them. The CDR3 region is CASNRLYRRGNQPQHF. The CDR3 DNA sequence: TGCGCCAGCAACAGACTCTACCGGAGGGGCAATCAGCCCCAGCATTTT.

This clone was counted between two and nine times. This chain joins TRBV7-6 and TRBJ2-3; D gene uncertain. Germline CDR1 SGHVS, CDR2 FNYEAQ. V lost 5 bases and J lost 3, with 9 bases in between. CDR3 size: 13 residues. The CDR3 protein is CASSLRPTDTQYF. The CDR3 region has the DNA TGTGCCAGCAGCCTCCGTCCGACAGATACGCAGTATTTT.

The chain carries TRBV10-1 and TRBJ2-3; TRBD2 aligns across 8 bases. There are 13 residues in the CDR3. Germline lookup yields CDR1 WNHNN and CDR2 SYGVQD (reference sequence). Trimming took 5 bases from V and 6 from J; bases not matched to a gene: 4. Here the CDR3 reads CASSLRGADTQYF. DNA of the CDR3: TGCGCCAGCAGTTTGCGGGGGGCCGATACGCAGTATTTT.

V usage is TRBV5-1 and J usage is TRBJ1-1; D call uncertain. The CDR3 covers 15 residues. Trimming removed 0 bases from V and 6 bases from J, with 15 bases in between. The germline CDR1 and CDR2 sequences are SGHRS and YFSETQ. The CDR3 DNA reads TGCGCCAGCAGCTTGGACCCAGAGGCGGCGCCTGAAGCTTTCTTT. As protein: CASSLDPEAAPEAFF. The variable domain in full, completed from reference TRBV5-1 and TRBJ1-1, reads KAGVTQTPRYLIKTRGQQVTLSCSPISGHRSVSWYQQTPGQGLQFLFEYFSETQRNKGNFPGRFSGRQFSNSRSEMNVSTLELGDSALYLCASSLDPEAAPEAFFGQGTRLTVV.

A few counts support this clone. The chain employs TRBV19 and TRBJ2-2; D is perhaps TRBD2 (6 bases). Trimming removed 2 bases at V and 5 bases at J, with 12 bases between. The CDR3 is 15 residues long. Germline V gene data show CDR1 as LNHDA and CDR2 as SQIVND (reference sequence). In DNA, the CDR3 is TGTGCCAGTAGTATAAAGGGTGGGGGGACCGGGGAGCTGTTTTTT. It is translated as CASSIKGGGTGELFF.

The chain has TRBV19 and TRBJ1-5; 12 nucleotides line up with TRBD1. CDR3 length equals 17 residues. The germline V gene has CDR1 LNHDA and CDR2 SQIVND (reference sequence). V dropped 6 bases and J dropped 2; count of bases not matched to a gene: 8. As DNA, the CDR3 is TGTGCCAGTAGCTTCGGGACAGGGGGCGCGGGCAATCAGCCCCAGCATTTT. The encoded protein is CASSFGTGGAGNQPQHF.

The chain couples TRBV25-1 to TRBJ1-4, with 7 bases matching TRBD1. The CDR3 is 15 amino acids. CDR1 and CDR2 (germline): MGHDK, SYGVNS. J gave up 3 bases and V 5 bases, and 6 bases lay outside the gene matches. The CDR3 bases are TGTGCCAGCAGTACCGACGACAGGGCTAATGAAAAACTGTTTTTT. This sequence encodes CASSTDDRANEKLFF.

The chain couples TRBV11-3 to TRBJ2-1, with a possible D match to TRBD1 (5 bases). Trimming took 1 base from V and 0 from J, leaving 16 bases between them. The CDR3 spans 18 residues. CDR1 and CDR2 from the germline V gene are SGHNT and YENEEA. CDR3 amino acids: CASSLVTGAGSSYNEQFF. The CDR3 DNA is TGTGCCAGCAGCTTAGTCACTGGGGCAGGAAGCTCCTACAATGAGCAGTTCTTC.

V and J are TRBV6-6 and TRBJ2-7; the D gene is possibly TRBD1 (5 bases). The ends were cut back, 4 bases at V and 0 bases at J, with 16 bases in the middle. The CDR3 totals 16 residues. Germline lookup yields CDR1 MNHNY and CDR2 SVGAGI (reference sequence). The CDR3 region has the DNA TGTGCCAGCAGTTTCGGACAAAGCCTGAGCTCCTACGAGCAGTACTTC. Translation gives CASSFGQSLSSYEQYF.

CDR3 amino acids: CASSSTTGTGELYNEQFF. The CDR3 DNA reads TGTGCCAGCTCATCTACTACCGGGACAGGGGAACTCTACAATGAGCAGTTCTTC. The chain is built from TRBV18 and TRBJ2-1, with 10 nucleotides matching TRBD1. V shed 5 bases and J 3 bases; nucleotides not matched to a gene: 13. Looked up from germline, CDR1 is KGHSH and CDR2 is LQKENI. The CDR3 runs 18 residues.

The genes are TRBV2 and TRBJ1-3; 10 bases line up with TRBD1. CDR3 size: 13 residues. CDR1 and CDR2 (germline): SNHLY, FYNNEI. V lost 8 bases, J lost 6 bases, and 4 bases stayed unmatched. The CDR3, as DNA: TGTGCCAGCTTTGGACAGGGGGAAAACACCATATATTTT. Protein product: CASFGQGENTIYF.

This clone came up a few times. The CDR3 bases are TGCAGCGTCGTTGGGACAGGGAGAGAAGGCGAGCAGTACTTC. It codes for CSVVGTGREGEQYF. This chain links TRBV29-1 with TRBJ2-7; TRBD1 matches 9 bases. The CDR3 is 14 residues long. CDR1 SQVTM and CDR2 ANQGSEA come from the germline V gene. Unmatched junction bases numbered 12, after V lost 6 bases and J lost 6 bases.

The CDR3 DNA is TGTGCCAGCAGCTTAGGGACAGTAGGAGGCTACACCTTC. Residues: CASSLGTVGGYTF. The chain recombines TRBV7-2 with TRBJ1-2, with a weak D call TRBD1 (6 bases). CDR3 length: 13 residues. The ends were cut back, 1 base at V and 8 bases at J, with 11 bases in the middle. From germline, CDR1 is SGHTA and CDR2 FQGNSA.

This chain links TRBV5-6 with TRBJ2-7, with 7 bases aligning to TRBD1. With 0 bases clipped from V and 0 bases from J, the junction kept 9 bases outside the gene matches. CDR3 length equals 17 residues. Germline V CDR1 and CDR2: SGHDT, YYEEEE. The CDR3: CASSLAPLTGFSYEQYF. The DNA of the CDR3 is TGTGCCAGCAGCTTGGCACCTCTGACAGGGTTCTCCTACGAGCAGTACTTC.

The chain is built from TRBV7-2 and TRBJ2-5; TRBD1 might be the D (6 bases). CDR1 is SGHTA and CDR2 is FQGNSA in the germline V gene. This CDR3 region has 15 residues. Trimming cost V 1 base and J 5 bases, with 14 bases left between them. CDR3 sequence reads: CASSLDGFRGETQYF. CDR3 sequence (DNA): TGTGCCAGCAGCTTAGATGGGTTCAGGGGTGAGACCCAGTACTTC.

J is TRBJ1-2 and V is TRBV5-1, with D unresolved. The CDR3 has 14 residues. CDR1 is SGHRS and CDR2 is YFSETQ in the germline V gene. V was shortened by 0 bases and J by 8 bases, with 14 bases between the two germline ends. The CDR3 DNA is TGCGCCAGCAGCTTGGTACGGCAGGTAGACGGCTACACCTTC. It codes for CASSLVRQVDGYTF.

V gene TRBV5-8 combines with J gene TRBJ1-1; unclear D gene. The CDR3 runs to 13 residues. Trimming stripped 1 base from V and 1 base from J, with 5 bases between. The germline gives CDR1 SGHTS, CDR2 YDEGEE. This chain's CDR3 is CASSLRRNTEAFF. Written as DNA, the CDR3 is TGTGCCAGCAGCTTGCGCAGGAACACTGAAGCTTTCTTT.

This clone was picked up many times. The rearrangement uses TRBV5-1 and TRBJ1-5; 7 bases are a match to TRBD1. Germline trimming cut 2 bases from V and 12 bases from J; bases unmatched to any gene: 8. Germline CDR1 reads SGHRS; CDR2 reads YFSETQ. The CDR3 runs to 13 residues. CDR3 region: CASSLGPDRHQHF. The CDR3 region has the DNA TGCGCCAGCAGCTTAGGTCCGGACAGGCACCAGCATTTT.

The rearrangement links TRBV2 to TRBJ2-1, with 11 bases fitting TRBD2. Unmatched junction bases numbered 5, after V lost 3 bases and J lost 13 bases. Looked up from germline, CDR1 is SNHLY and CDR2 is FYNNEI. The CDR3 is 13 residues long. CDR3 in amino acids: CASSDQLAGAQFF. The CDR3 nucleotides are TGTGCCAGCAGTGACCAACTAGCGGGGGCTCAGTTCTTC.

This chain joins TRBV2 and TRBJ2-1, with unresolved D. The CDR3 length is 12 residues. V was pared by 3 bases and J by 7 bases, with 7 bases between. Per the germline V gene, CDR1 is SNHLY and CDR2 is FYNNEI. CDR3 region: CASSEAENEQFF. CDR3 coding DNA: TGTGCCAGCAGTGAGGCTGAAAATGAGCAGTTCTTC.

This chain's CDR3 is CASRKGPGGHEQYF. Written as DNA, the CDR3 is TGTGCCAGCAGAAAAGGTCCAGGTGGCCACGAGCAGTACTTC. The chain carries TRBV21-1 and TRBJ2-7; TRBD1, the D gene given by the table, was not confirmed from the DNA. TRBV21-1 is given as a pseudogene. The CDR3 covers 14 residues.

The chain links TRBV5-1 to TRBJ1-4; unclear D gene. V was pared by 4 bases and J by 3 bases, with 13 bases between. The CDR3 is made up of 15 amino acids. The V gene's germline CDR1 is SGHRS and CDR2 YFSETQ. CDR3 region: CASSDSGRANEKLFF. Here the CDR3 DNA reads TGCGCCAGCAGCGATAGCGGACGGGCTAATGAAAAACTGTTTTTT.

A few counts support this clone. CDR3 bases: TGCGCCAGCAGCTTGGACTATTCGGGAGGCTACACCTTC. Translating it yields CASSLDYSGGYTF. The chain has TRBV5-1 and TRBJ1-2, with D unclear. V dropped 0 bases and J dropped 8 bases, with 11 bases sitting between them. In germline, CDR1 is SGHRS, CDR2 YFSETQ. The CDR3 sequence is 13 residues long. The whole variable domain, remainder taken from reference TRBV5-1 and TRBJ1-2, is KAGVTQTPRYLIKTRGQQVTLSCSPISGHRSVSWYQQTPGQGLQFLFEYFSETQRNKGNFPGRFSGRQFSNSRSEMNVSTLELGDSALYLCASSLDYSGGYTFGSGTRLTVV.